A single sample gave rise to the 15 T cell receptor beta chains below, sequenced in a study of shared clonotypes between healthy human individuals. Only in-frame clones appear in the TCRdb table, and some are missing; sequencing was by immunoSEQ multiplex PCR. Found here are 2 million to 2.5 million clones, about 90% of them singletons; the top ten hold around 0.38%. The specimen sequenced was naive CD4+ T cells from PBMCs. Subset noted: CD45RA+ positively selected. The receptors were sampled from a young man in good health. Some clones in this sample may be carry-over from other donors' samples.

The chain uses TRBV19 and TRBJ1-5; 9 positions agree with TRBD1. Germline V gives CDR1 LNHDA, CDR2 SQIVND (reference sequence). The CDR3 extends over 17 amino acids. V lost 1 base and J lost 3; bases outside the gene matches: 7. CDR3 in amino acids: CASSIGGGQGFNQPQHF. The CDR3 bases are TGTGCCAGTAGTATAGGAGGGGGACAGGGTTTCAATCAGCCCCAGCATTTT.

The chain links TRBV7-9 to TRBJ1-3, with D uncertain. This CDR3 is 14 amino acids long. V dropped 1 base and J dropped 2 bases, with 6 bases sitting between them. From germline, CDR1 is SEHNR and CDR2 FQNEAQ (reference sequence). DNA of the CDR3: TGTGCCAGCAGCTTAGGATTAACTGGAAACACCATATATTTT. It codes for CASSLGLTGNTIYF. Using reference TRBV7-9 and TRBJ1-3 for the parts outside the CDR3, the full variable domain is DTGVSQNPRHKITKRGQNVTFRCDPISEHNRLYWYRQTLGQGPEFLTYFQNEAQLEKSRLLSDRFSAERPKGSFSTLEIQRTEQGDSAMYLCASSLGLTGNTIYFGEGSWLTVV.

The rearrangement uses TRBV4-2 and TRBJ2-5; D not resolved. The CDR3 extends over 13 amino acids. Germline V gives CDR1 LGHNA, CDR2 YNFKEQ. V shed 1 base and J shed 5 bases, with 8 bases lying between them. CDR3 DNA: TGTGCCAGCAGCCAAGTGGTCGGGGAGACCCAGTACTTC. The encoded protein is CASSQVVGETQYF.

The chain links TRBV30 to TRBJ1-6; no definite D call. The CDR3 has 14 amino acids. The ends were cut back, 4 bases at V and 3 bases at J, with 10 bases in the middle. Germline V lookup: CDR1 GTSNPN, CDR2 SVGIG (reference sequence). CDR3 nucleotide sequence: TGTGCCTGGACGGTAGAACACTATAATTCACCCCTCCACTTT. This codes for CAWTVEHYNSPLHF.

In this sample, this clone turned up once. V is TRBV27 and J is TRBJ2-7, with 8 bases aligning to TRBD1. The V gene end was trimmed by 4 bases and the J gene end by 0 bases; junction bases not matched to a gene: 5. The CDR3 consists of 15 residues. Germline V gene lookup returns CDR1 MNHEY and CDR2 SMNVEV (reference sequence). The CDR3 nucleotides read TGTGCCAGCAGTTACCGGGACAGGAGCTCCTACGAGCAGTACTTC. It codes for CASSYRDRSSYEQYF.

This chain joins TRBV6-5 and TRBJ2-7; no clear D gene. The germline V gene encodes CDR1 MNHEY and CDR2 SVGAGI. CDR3 length equals 13 residues. Trimming stripped 6 bases from V and 7 bases from J, with 16 bases between. CDR3 sequence: CASSRSRPEEQYF. The CDR3 DNA sequence: TGTGCCAGCAGCCGGAGTCGACCGGAGGAGCAGTACTTC.

Turning to this clone: At the DNA level, this CDR3 is encoded by other sequences in the same sample as well. This chain joins TRBV5-1 and TRBJ2-1; 13 bases fit TRBD2. Germline-derived CDR1 and CDR2 are SGHRS and YFSETQ. V was clipped by 4 bases and J by 9 bases; unmatched bases: 4. This CDR3 has 14 amino acids. The CDR3 DNA reads TGCGCCAGCAGCCCCGGGACTAGCGGGACTGAGCAGTTCTTC. Translating gives CASSPGTSGTEQFF.

The chain couples TRBV28 to TRBJ2-1; 10 nucleotides agree with TRBD2. V was clipped by 8 bases and J by 7 bases; unmatched bases: 5. The CDR3 extends over 13 amino acids. Germline lookup yields CDR1 MDHEN and CDR2 SYDVKM. CDR3 sequence: CASASGSVNEQFF. The CDR3 DNA reads as TGTGCCAGCGCTAGCGGGAGTGTTAATGAGCAGTTCTTC.

The chain uses TRBV28 and TRBJ1-1; tentatively, D is TRBD1 (5 bases). CDR1 and CDR2 from the germline V gene are MDHEN and SYDVKM. This CDR3 is built from 15 residues. V was pared by 3 bases and J by 7 bases, with 18 bases between. Written as DNA, the CDR3 is TGTGCCAGCAGTTTTTTAGTTGGGGGAAAGAGTGAAGCTTTCTTT. It yields the protein CASSFLVGGKSEAFF.

The chain employs TRBV7-9 and TRBJ2-5, with TRBD1 matching over 11 bases. Germline CDR1 SEHNR, CDR2 FQNEAQ (reference sequence). V lost 5 bases and J lost 3; bases outside the gene matches: 11. This CDR3 is 17 amino acids long. CDR3 in DNA: TGTGCCAGCAGCACGTATTCTGGGGGACAGGGGGAAGAGACCCAGTACTTC. Amino acids: CASSTYSGGQGEETQYF.

The chain has TRBV29-1 and TRBJ2-2, with 10 bases aligning to TRBD1. This CDR3 contains 14 residues. Per the germline V gene, CDR1 is SQVTM and CDR2 is ANQGSEA. J was trimmed by 6 bases and V by 4 bases; bases with no gene match: 5. The CDR3 is CSVADRGWAGELFF. CDR3 DNA sequence: TGCAGCGTTGCGGACAGGGGGTGGGCCGGGGAGCTGTTTTTT.

The chain is built from TRBV5-4 and TRBJ2-7; unclear D gene. Looked up from germline, CDR1 is SGHNT and CDR2 is YYREEE (reference sequence). Trimming pared 0 bases from V and 2 bases from J, leaving 9 bases between. The CDR3 has 14 amino acids. CDR3 sequence reads: CASSLVGTPYEQYF. DNA of the CDR3: TGTGCCAGCAGCTTGGTAGGTACTCCCTACGAGCAGTACTTC.

V usage is TRBV5-4 and J usage is TRBJ2-2; 9 bases align to TRBD2. Germline V CDR1 and CDR2: SGHNT, YYREEE (reference sequence). V was pared by 2 bases and J by 7 bases, with 6 bases of the junction left unmatched. This CDR3 has 15 residues. The CDR3 spells CASSLSSGTGGELFF. For the CDR3, the DNA is TGTGCCAGCAGCTTATCTAGCGGGACGGGCGGGGAGCTGTTTTTT.

This sequence joins TRBV7-9 and TRBJ1-2; no firm D call. The CDR3 loop spans 12 amino acids. Trimming took off 7 bases at V and 4 bases at J, with 10 bases between the two ends. Germline V gene data show CDR1 as SEHNR and CDR2 as FQNEAQ (reference sequence). In DNA form, the CDR3 reads TGTGCCAGCACCACTACCCCCTATGGCTACACCTTC. Amino acid sequence: CASTTTPYGYTF.

J is TRBJ2-7 and V is TRBV11-2; 11 bases agree with TRBD2. With V trimmed by 5 bases and J by 7 bases, 10 bases remained unmatched. Germline values: CDR1 SGHAT, CDR2 FQNNGV. The CDR3 extends over 15 amino acids. The CDR3 protein is CASSTIAGGPEEQYF. The DNA for the CDR3 is TGTGCCAGCAGCACTATAGCGGGAGGGCCGGAGGAGCAGTACTTC.